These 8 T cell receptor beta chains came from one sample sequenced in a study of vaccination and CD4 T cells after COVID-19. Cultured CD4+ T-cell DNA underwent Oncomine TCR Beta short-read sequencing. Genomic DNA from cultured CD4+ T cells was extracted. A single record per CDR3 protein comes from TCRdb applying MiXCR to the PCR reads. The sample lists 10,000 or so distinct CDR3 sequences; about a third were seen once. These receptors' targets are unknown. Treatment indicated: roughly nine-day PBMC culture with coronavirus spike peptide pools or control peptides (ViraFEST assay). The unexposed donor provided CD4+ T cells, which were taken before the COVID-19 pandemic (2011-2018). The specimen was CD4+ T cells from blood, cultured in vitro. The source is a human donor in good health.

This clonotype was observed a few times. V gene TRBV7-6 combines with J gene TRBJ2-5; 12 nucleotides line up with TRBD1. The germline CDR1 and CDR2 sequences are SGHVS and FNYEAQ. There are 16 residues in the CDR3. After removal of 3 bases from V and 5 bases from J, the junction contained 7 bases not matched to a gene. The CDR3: CASSLGDRGREETQYF. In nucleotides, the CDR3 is TGTGCCAGCAGCTTGGGGGACAGGGGGCGAGAGGAGACCCAGTACTTC.

CDR3 in amino acids: CASSSGTALYEQYF. The CDR3 DNA sequence: TGTGCCAGTAGTTCCGGGACAGCGCTATACGAGCAGTACTTC. The chain combines TRBV19 with TRBJ2-7; 7 bases are a match to TRBD1. V dropped 5 bases and J dropped 4; count of bases not matched to a gene: 8. The germline CDR1 and CDR2 sequences are LNHDA and SQIVND (reference sequence). The CDR3 totals 14 residues.

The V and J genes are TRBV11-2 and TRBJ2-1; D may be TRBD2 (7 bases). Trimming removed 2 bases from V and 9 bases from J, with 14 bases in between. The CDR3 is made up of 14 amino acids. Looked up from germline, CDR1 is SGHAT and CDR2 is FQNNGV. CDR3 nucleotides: TGTGCCAGCAGCTTAAAGGGGGGGTTAAGTGAGCAGTTCTTC. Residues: CASSLKGGLSEQFF.

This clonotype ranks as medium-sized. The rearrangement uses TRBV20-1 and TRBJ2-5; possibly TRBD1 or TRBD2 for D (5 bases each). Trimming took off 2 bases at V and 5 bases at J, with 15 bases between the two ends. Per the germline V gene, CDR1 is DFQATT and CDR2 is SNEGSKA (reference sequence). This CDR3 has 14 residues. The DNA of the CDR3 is TGCAGTGCTAGAAACCCATGGGGGTTGGAGACCCAGTACTTC. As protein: CSARNPWGLETQYF.

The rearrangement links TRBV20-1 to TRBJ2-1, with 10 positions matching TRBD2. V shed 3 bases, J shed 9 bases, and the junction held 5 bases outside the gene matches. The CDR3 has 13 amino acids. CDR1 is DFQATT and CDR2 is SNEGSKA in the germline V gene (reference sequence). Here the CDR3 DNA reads TGCAGTGCTAGTCGGCTAGCGGGAGTTGAGCAGTTCTTC. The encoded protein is CSASRLAGVEQFF.

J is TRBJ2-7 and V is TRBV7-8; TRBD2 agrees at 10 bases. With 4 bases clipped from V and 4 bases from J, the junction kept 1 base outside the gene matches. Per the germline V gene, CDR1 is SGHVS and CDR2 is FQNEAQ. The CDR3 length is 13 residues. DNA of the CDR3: TGTGCCAGCAGCTCGACTAGCGGGTACGAGCAGTACTTC. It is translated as CASSSTSGYEQYF.

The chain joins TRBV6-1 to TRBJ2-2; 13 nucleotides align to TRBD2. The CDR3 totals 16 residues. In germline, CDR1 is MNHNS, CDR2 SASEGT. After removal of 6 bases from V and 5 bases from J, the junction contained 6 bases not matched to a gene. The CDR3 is CASRTRLAGGTGELFF. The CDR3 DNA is TGTGCCAGCAGGACCCGACTAGCGGGAGGAACCGGGGAGCTGTTTTTT.

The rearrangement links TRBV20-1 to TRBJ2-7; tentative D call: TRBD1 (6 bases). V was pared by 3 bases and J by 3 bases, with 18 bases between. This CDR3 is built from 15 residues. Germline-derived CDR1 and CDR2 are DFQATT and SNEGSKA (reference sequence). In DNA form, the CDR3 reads TGCAGTGCTAGGGGCCCCAGTCAGGGGTTCTACGAGCAGTACTTC. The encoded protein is CSARGPSQGFYEQYF.